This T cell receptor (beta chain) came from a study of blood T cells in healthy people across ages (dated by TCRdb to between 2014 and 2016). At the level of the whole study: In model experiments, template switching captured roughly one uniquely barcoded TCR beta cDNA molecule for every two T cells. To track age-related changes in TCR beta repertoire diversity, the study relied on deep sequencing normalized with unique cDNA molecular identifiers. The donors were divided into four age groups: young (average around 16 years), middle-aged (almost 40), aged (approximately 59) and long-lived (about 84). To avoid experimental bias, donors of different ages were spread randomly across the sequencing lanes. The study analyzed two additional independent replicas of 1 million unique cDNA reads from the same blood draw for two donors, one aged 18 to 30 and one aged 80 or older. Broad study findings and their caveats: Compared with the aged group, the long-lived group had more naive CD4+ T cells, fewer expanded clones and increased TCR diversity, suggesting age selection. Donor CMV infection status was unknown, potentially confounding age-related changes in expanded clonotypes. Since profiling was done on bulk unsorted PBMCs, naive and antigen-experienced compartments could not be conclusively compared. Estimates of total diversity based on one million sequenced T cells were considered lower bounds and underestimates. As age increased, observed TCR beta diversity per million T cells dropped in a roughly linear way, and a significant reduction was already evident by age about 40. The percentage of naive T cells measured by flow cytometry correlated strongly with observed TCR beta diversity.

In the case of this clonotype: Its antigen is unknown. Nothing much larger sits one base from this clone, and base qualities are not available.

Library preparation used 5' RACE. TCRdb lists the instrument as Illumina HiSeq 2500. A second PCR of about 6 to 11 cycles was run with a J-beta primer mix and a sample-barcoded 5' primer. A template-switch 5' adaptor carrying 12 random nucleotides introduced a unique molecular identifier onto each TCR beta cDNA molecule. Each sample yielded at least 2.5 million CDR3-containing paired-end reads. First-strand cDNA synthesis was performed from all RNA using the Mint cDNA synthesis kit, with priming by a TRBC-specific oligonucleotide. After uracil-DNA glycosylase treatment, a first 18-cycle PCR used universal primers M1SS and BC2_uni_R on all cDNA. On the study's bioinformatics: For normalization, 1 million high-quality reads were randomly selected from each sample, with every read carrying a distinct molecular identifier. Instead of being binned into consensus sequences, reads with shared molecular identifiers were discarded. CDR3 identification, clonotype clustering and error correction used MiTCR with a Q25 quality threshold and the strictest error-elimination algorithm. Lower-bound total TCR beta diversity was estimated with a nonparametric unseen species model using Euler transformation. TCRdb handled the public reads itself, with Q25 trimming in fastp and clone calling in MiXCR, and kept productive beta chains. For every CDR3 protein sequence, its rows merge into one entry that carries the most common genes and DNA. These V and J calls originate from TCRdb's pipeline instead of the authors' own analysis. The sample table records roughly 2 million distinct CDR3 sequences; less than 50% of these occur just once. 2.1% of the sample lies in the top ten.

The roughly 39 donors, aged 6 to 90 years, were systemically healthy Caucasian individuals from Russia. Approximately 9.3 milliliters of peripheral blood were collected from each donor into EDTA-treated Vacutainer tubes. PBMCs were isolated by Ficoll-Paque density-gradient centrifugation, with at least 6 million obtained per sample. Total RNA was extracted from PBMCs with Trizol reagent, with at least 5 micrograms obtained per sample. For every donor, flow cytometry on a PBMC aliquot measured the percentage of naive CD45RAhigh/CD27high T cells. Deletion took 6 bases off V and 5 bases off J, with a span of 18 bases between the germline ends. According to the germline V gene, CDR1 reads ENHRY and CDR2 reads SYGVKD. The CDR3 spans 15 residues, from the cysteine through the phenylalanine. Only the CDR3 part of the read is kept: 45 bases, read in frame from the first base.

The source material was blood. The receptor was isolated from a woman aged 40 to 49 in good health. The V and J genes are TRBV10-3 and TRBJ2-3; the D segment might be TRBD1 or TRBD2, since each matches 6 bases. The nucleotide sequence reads TGTGCCATCAGCCCCGGGGGCGGGGTTGGAGATACGCAGTATTTT. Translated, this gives CAISPGGGVGDTQYF.